This passage covers 20 T cell receptor beta chains from one sample sequenced in a study of monozygotic twins with inflammatory bowel disease. For each CDR3 protein, TCRdb gives one entry from its re-call of the 5' RACE reads, without DNA. The sample table includes about 330,000 distinct CDR3 sequences. The sequenced sample consisted of blood. The receptors were sampled from a human donor with ulcerative colitis or Crohn's disease, or a healthy co-twin of an affected twin (not recorded which).

The V gene is TRBV7-2, the J gene TRBJ2-3; as DNA is missing, the TRBD2 call by TCRdb cannot be tested. Germline loops: CDR1 SGHTA, CDR2 FQGNSA. This CDR3 comprises 15 residues. The CDR3 sequence: CASSSERGRTDTQYF.

The V call is TRBV7-9, the J call TRBJ2-5. The CDR3 is made up of 15 amino acids. Looked up from germline, CDR1 is SEHNR and CDR2 is FQNEAQ (reference sequence). The CDR3: CASSSRASNQETQYF.

The CDR3 region is CASSPPRLAGTKNNEQFF. The chain is built from TRBV18 and TRBJ2-1; TCRdb reports TRBD2, a call that lacks DNA to check it against. CDR1 and CDR2 from the germline V gene are KGHSH and LQKENI. CDR3 length: 18 amino acids.

CDR3: CASGTSSGNTIYF. V usage is TRBV7-9 and J usage is TRBJ1-3; TCRdb indicates TRBD1, and absent DNA this call remains unverified. Germline V gene lookup returns CDR1 SEHNR and CDR2 FQNEAQ (reference sequence). This CDR3 has 13 residues.

The V call is TRBV30, the J call TRBJ2-7; TCRdb indicates TRBD1, and absent DNA this call remains unverified. Germline V lookup: CDR1 GTSNPN, CDR2 SVGIG (reference sequence). The CDR3 runs 13 residues. This CDR3 is CAWSPGRTYEQYF.

The chain joins TRBV18 to TRBJ2-7. The CDR3 sequence is 11 residues long. The germline CDR1 and CDR2 sequences are KGHSH and LQKENI. The CDR3 sequence: CASSPQYEQYF. Full variable domain (remainder filled in from reference TRBV18 and TRBJ2-7): NAGVMQNPRHLVRRRGQEARLRCSPMKGHSHVYWYRQLPEEGLKFMVYLQKENIIDESGMPKERFSAEFPKEGPSILRIQQVVRGDSAAYFCASSPQYEQYFGPGTRLTVT.

V and J are TRBV20-1 and TRBJ2-1. Germline V gives CDR1 DFQATT, CDR2 SNEGSKA (reference sequence). The CDR3 sequence is 15 residues long. CDR3 amino acids: CSARPIRSSYNEQFF.

The V gene is TRBV4-1, the J gene TRBJ2-5; TCRdb's D call of TRBD2 is untestable without DNA. CDR1 is MGHRA and CDR2 is YSYEKL in the germline V gene. The CDR3 extends over 15 amino acids. The chain's CDR3 is CASSQEGLAEETQYF.

The chain has TRBV5-1 and TRBJ2-7. CDR3 size: 15 residues. From germline, CDR1 is SGHRS and CDR2 YFSETQ. The CDR3 is CASSSGLAEPYEQYF.

J is TRBJ1-2 and V is TRBV7-2; TCRdb selects TRBD1, and the lack of DNA leaves this call unchecked. This CDR3 is built from 14 residues. Germline lookup yields CDR1 SGHTA and CDR2 FQGNSA. CDR3 loop: CASSLSPTAYGYTF.

V and J are TRBV5-4 and TRBJ2-5; the D call of TRBD1 rests on TCRdb alone, since no DNA is present to check it. CDR1 and CDR2 from the germline V gene are SGHNT and YYREEE (reference sequence). The CDR3 length is 15 residues. CDR3 residues: CASTSSWAGSETQYF.

V usage is TRBV7-2 and J usage is TRBJ1-5; TCRdb outputs TRBD1, but without DNA this stays unchecked. The CDR3 is 15 amino acids. Germline V CDR1 and CDR2: SGHTA, FQGNSA. The chain's CDR3 is CASSLGGGTNQPQHF.

This chain connects TRBV11-2 to TRBJ2-1; TCRdb's D call, TRBD2, is unchecked because there is no DNA. This CDR3 contains 20 residues. CDR1 is SGHAT, CDR2 FQNNGV, per germline. The CDR3 protein is CASSSPRTGVRTSGSHEQFF.

The chain recombines TRBV3-1 with TRBJ2-5; with no DNA, the TCRdb D assignment of TRBD1 cannot be verified. Per germline, CDR1 LGHDT and CDR2 YNNKEL (reference sequence). This CDR3 comprises 16 residues. The chain's CDR3 is CASSLNGAGRQETQYF.

This chain links TRBV11-3 with TRBJ2-1; TCRdb indicates TRBD2, and absent DNA this call remains unverified. Per the germline V gene, CDR1 is SGHNT and CDR2 is YENEEA. The CDR3 extends over 18 amino acids. This chain's CDR3 is CASSLDGLAGGGINEQFF.

V usage is TRBV19 and J usage is TRBJ2-7; absent DNA, TCRdb's TRBD1 call cannot be checked. The CDR3 contains 14 residues. Looked up from germline, CDR1 is LNHDA and CDR2 is SQIVND (reference sequence). CDR3 protein: CASSIVGTTHEQYF.

This chain uses TRBV10-3 with TRBJ1-5; TCRdb gives TRBD1 as the D gene, but with no DNA this cannot be confirmed. Germline V gene lookup returns CDR1 ENHRY and CDR2 SYGVKD. This CDR3 region has 15 residues. CDR3 sequence reads: CATGPGQSSNQPQHF.

The chain employs TRBV4-1 and TRBJ1-2. In germline, CDR1 is MGHRA, CDR2 YSYEKL. The CDR3 runs 15 residues. CDR3 sequence: CASSQSRVVGYGYTF.

This chain links TRBV18 with TRBJ2-7; TCRdb indicates TRBD1, and absent DNA this call remains unverified. The CDR3 sequence is 14 residues long. The germline CDR1 and CDR2 sequences are KGHSH and LQKENI. CDR3 sequence reads: CASSLGPFPYEQYF.

V is TRBV12-3 or TRBV12-4 and J is TRBJ1-6; TCRdb outputs TRBD1, but without DNA this stays unchecked. The CDR3 sequence is 13 residues long. The CDR3 protein is CASSRLRQSPLHF.